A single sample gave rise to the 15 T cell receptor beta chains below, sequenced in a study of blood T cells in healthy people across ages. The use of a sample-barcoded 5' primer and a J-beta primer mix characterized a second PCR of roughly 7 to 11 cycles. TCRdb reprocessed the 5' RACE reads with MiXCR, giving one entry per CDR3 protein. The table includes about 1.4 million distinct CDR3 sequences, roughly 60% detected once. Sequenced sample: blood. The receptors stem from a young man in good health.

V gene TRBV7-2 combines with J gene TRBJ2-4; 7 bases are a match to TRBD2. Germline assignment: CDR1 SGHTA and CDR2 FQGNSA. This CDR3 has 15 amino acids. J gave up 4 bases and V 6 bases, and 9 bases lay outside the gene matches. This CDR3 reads CASSSVRAGKNIQYF. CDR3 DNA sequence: TGTGCCAGCAGTTCCGTCCGAGCGGGGAAAAACATTCAGTACTTC. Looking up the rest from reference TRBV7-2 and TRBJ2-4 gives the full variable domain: GAGVSQSPSNKVTEKGKDVELRCDPISGHTALYWYRQSLGQGLEFLIYFQGNSAPDKSGLPSDRFSAERTGGSVSTLTIQRTQQEDSAVYLCASSSVRAGKNIQYFGAGTRLSVL.

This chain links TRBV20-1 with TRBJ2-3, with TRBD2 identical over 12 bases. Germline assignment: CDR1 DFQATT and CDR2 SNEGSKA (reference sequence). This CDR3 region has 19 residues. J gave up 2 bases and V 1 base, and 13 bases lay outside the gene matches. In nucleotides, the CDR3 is TGCAGTGCTAGAGTTTGGGGGACTAGCGGGTATGGGGTCACAGATACGCAGTATTTT. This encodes CSARVWGTSGYGVTDTQYF.

CDR3 sequence reads: CASSPLPGGWTSSPEVDTQYF. The CDR3, as DNA: TGTGCCAGCAGCCCCCTCCCGGGTGGATGGACTAGCTCCCCCGAGGTAGATACGCAGTATTTT. V is TRBV11-2 and J is TRBJ2-3; TRBD2 aligns across 8 bases. The germline V gene has CDR1 SGHAT and CDR2 FQNNGV. V gave up 5 bases and J gave up 5 bases; unmatched junction bases: 27. The CDR3 runs to 21 residues.

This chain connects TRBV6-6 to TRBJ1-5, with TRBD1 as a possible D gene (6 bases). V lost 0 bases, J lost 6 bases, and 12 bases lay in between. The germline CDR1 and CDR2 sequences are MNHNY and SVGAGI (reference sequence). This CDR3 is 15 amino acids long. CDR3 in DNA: TGTGCCAGCAGTTACTCGATAGGGGGTGCTCAGCCCCAGCATTTT. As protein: CASSYSIGGAQPQHF.

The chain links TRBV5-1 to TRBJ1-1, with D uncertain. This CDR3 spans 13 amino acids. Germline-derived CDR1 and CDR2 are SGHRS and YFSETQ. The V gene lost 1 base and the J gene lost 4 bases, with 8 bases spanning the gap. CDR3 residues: CASSLQWGTEAFF. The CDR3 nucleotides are TGCGCCAGCAGCTTGCAATGGGGCACTGAAGCTTTCTTT.

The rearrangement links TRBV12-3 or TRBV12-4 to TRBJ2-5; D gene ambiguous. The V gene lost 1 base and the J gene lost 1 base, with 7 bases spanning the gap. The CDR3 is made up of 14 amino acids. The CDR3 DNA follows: TGTGCCAGCAGTTTAGAGGCAGTCCAAGAGACCCAGTACTTC. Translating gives CASSLEAVQETQYF.

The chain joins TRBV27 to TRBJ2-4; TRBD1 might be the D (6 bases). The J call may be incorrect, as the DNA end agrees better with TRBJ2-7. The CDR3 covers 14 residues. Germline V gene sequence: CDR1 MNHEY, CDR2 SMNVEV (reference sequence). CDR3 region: CASSLSFDRYEQYF. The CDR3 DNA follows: TGTGCCAGCAGTTTATCGTTCGACAGGTACGAGCAGTACTTC.

In DNA form, the CDR3 reads TGTGCCAGCAGAACACCACCTGGACAGGGGAACACTGAAGCTTTCTTT. This gives the protein CASRTPPGQGNTEAFF. The V and J genes are TRBV28 and TRBJ1-1; 8 bases align to TRBD1. V shed 6 bases, J shed 1 base, and the junction held 10 bases outside the gene matches. The CDR3 extends over 16 amino acids. In germline, CDR1 is MDHEN, CDR2 SYDVKM. The full variable domain, with the rest looked up from reference TRBV28 and TRBJ1-1, is DVKVTQSSRYLVKRTGEKVFLECVQDMDHENMFWYRQDPGLGLRLIYFSYDVKMKEKGDIPEGYSVSREKKERFSLILESASTNQTSMYLCASRTPPGQGNTEAFFGQGTRLTVV.

In DNA, the CDR3 is TGTGCCATGACAGGGAACACTGAAGCTTTCTTT. As protein: CAMTGNTEAFF. This chain links TRBV2 with TRBJ1-1; possible D gene TRBD1, 6 bases. V gave up 10 bases and J gave up 1 base, with 7 bases separating them. The V gene's germline CDR1 is SNHLY and CDR2 FYNNEI. This CDR3 has 11 residues.

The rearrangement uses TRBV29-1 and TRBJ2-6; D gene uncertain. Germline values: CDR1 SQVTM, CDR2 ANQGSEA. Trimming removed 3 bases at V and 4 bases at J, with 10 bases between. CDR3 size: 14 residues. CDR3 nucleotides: TGCAGCGTTGATTACCCGGAAGGGGCCAACGTCCTGACTTTC. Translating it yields CSVDYPEGANVLTF.

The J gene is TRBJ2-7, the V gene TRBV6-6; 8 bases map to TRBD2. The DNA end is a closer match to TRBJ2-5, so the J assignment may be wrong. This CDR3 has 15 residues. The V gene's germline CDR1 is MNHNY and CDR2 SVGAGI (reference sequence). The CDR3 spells CASSYSTGLVKTQYF. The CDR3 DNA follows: TGTGCCAGCAGTTACTCGACGGGACTAGTGAAGACCCAGTACTTC.

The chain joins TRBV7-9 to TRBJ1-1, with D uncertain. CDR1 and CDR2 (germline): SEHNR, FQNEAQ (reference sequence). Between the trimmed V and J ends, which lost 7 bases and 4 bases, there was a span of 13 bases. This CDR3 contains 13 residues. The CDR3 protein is CASTTGSSTEAFF. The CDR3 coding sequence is TGTGCCAGCACCACGGGCTCTAGCACTGAAGCTTTCTTT.

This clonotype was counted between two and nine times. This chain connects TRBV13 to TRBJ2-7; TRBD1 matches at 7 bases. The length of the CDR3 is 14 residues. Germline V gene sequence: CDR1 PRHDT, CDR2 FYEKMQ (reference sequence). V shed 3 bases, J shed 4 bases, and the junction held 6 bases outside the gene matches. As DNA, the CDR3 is TGTGCCAGCAGCTTCACAGGGGAAATATACGAGCAGTACTTC. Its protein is CASSFTGEIYEQYF.

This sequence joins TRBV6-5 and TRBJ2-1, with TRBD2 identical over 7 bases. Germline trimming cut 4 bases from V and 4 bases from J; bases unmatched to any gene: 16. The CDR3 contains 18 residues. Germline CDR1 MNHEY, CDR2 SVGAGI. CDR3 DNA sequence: TGTGCCAGCAGTTTCTGCTTACTAGCGCCCATATCTTACAATGAGCAGTTCTTC. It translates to CASSFCLLAPISYNEQFF.

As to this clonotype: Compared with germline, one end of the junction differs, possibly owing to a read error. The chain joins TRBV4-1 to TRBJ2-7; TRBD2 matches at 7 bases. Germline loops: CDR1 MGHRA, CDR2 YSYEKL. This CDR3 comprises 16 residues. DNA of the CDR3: TGCCCCAGCAGCCAAGTAAGCGGGGAAAGCTCCTACGAGCAGTACTTC. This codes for CPSSQVSGESSYEQYF.